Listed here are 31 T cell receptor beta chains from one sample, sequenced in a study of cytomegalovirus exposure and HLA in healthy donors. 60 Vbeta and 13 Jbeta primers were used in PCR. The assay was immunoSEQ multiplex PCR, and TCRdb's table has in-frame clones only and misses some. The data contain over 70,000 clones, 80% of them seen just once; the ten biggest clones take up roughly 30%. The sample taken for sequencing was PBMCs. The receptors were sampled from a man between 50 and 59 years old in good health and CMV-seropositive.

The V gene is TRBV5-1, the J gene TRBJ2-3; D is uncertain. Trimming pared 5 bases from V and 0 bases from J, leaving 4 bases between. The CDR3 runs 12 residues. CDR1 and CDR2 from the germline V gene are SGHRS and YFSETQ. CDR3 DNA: TGCGCCAGCAGGCAGAGCACAGATACGCAGTATTTT. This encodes CASRQSTDTQYF.

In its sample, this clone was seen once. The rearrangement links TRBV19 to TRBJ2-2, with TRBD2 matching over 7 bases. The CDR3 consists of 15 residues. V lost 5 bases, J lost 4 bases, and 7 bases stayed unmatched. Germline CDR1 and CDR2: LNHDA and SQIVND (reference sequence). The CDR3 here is CASSLAGASTGELFF. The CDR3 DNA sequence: TGTGCCAGTAGTTTGGCGGGAGCTTCCACCGGGGAGCTGTTTTTT.

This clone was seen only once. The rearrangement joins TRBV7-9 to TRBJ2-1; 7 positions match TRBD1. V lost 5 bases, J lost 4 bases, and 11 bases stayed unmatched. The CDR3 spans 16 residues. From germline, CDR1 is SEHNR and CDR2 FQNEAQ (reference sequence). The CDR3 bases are TGTGCCAGCAGCCCCTCACAGGGGCCTTCTTACAATGAGCAGTTCTTC. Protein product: CASSPSQGPSYNEQFF.

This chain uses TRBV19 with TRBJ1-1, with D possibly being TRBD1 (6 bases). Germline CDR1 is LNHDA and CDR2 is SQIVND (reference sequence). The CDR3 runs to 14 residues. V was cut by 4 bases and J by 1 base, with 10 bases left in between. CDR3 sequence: CASSTGTPNTEAFF. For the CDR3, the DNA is TGTGCCAGTAGTACCGGGACACCGAACACTGAAGCTTTCTTT.

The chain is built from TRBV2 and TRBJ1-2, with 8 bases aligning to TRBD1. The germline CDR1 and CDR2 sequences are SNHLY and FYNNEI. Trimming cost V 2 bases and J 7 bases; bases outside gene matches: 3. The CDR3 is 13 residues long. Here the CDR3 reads CASSELQGAGYTF. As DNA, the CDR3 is TGTGCCAGCAGTGAACTCCAGGGGGCTGGCTACACCTTC.

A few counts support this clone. The CDR3, as DNA: TGTGCCACCAGCAGAGGAGACGTGACATTGACTGAAGCTTTCTTT. Protein sequence: CATSRGDVTLTEAFF. The chain links TRBV15 to TRBJ1-1; no clear D. V lost 1 base and J 5 bases, leaving 14 bases between the germline ends. CDR1 is LNHNV and CDR2 is YYDKDF in the germline V gene (reference sequence). This CDR3 is 15 amino acids long.

Here the CDR3 DNA reads TGTGCCAGCTCACCACCTGTTGCGGGAGTCTCGGGAGAGCAGTACTTC. Protein sequence: CASSPPVAGVSGEQYF. This chain uses TRBV18 with TRBJ2-7, with 7 bases lining up with TRBD2. Germline trimming cut 0 bases from V and 7 bases from J; bases unmatched to any gene: 12. Germline lookup yields CDR1 KGHSH and CDR2 LQKENI. This CDR3 has 16 residues.

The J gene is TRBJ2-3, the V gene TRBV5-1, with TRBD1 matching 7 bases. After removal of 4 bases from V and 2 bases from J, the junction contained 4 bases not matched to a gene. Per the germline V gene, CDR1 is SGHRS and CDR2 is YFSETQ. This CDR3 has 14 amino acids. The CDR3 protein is CASSKGQDTDTQYF. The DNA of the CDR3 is TGCGCCAGCAGCAAAGGACAGGACACAGATACGCAGTATTTT.

The CDR3 sequence is CASSPGTSLREQYF. The DNA of the CDR3 is TGTGCCAGCAGCCCCGGGACATCTCTACGGGAGCAGTACTTC. The gene calls are TRBV7-2 and TRBJ2-7; D is possibly TRBD1 (6 bases). This CDR3 region has 14 residues. Per germline, CDR1 SGHTA and CDR2 FQGNSA. Trimming left V 5 bases short and J 7 bases short, with 18 bases between.

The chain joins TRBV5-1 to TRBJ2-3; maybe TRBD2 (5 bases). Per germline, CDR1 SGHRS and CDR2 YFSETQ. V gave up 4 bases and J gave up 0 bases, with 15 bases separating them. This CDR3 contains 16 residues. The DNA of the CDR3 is TGCGCCAGCAGCCTTGGAGCGGACCTTAGCACAGATACGCAGTATTTT. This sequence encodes CASSLGADLSTDTQYF. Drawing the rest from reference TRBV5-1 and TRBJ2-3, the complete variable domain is KAGVTQTPRYLIKTRGQQVTLSCSPISGHRSVSWYQQTPGQGLQFLFEYFSETQRNKGNFPGRFSGRQFSNSRSEMNVSTLELGDSALYLCASSLGADLSTDTQYFGPGTRLTVL.

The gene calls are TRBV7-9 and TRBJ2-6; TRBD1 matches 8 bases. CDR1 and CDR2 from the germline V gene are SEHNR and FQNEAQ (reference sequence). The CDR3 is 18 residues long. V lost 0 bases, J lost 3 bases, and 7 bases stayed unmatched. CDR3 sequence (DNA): TGTGCCAGCAGCTTAGCGGGGCAGGGGGCGGATGGGGCCAACGTCCTGACTTTC. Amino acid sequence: CASSLAGQGADGANVLTF.

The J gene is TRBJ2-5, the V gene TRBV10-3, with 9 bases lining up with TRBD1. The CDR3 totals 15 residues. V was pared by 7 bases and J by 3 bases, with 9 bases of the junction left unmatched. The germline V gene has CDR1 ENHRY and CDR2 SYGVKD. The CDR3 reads CAINPGQGDEETQYF. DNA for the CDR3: TGTGCCATCAATCCGGGACAGGGAGACGAAGAGACCCAGTACTTC.

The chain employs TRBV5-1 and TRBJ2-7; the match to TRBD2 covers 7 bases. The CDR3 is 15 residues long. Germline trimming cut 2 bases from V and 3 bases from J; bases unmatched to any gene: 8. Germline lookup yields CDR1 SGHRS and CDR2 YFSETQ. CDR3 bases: TGCGCCAGCAGCTTCATTCCCCTAGCGGACTACGAGCAGTACTTC. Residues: CASSFIPLADYEQYF.

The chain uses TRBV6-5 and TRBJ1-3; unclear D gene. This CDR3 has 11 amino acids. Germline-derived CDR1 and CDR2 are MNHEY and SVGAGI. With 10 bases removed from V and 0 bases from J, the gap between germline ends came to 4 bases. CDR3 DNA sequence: TGTGCCACCTACTCTGGAAACACCATATATTTT. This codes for CATYSGNTIYF.

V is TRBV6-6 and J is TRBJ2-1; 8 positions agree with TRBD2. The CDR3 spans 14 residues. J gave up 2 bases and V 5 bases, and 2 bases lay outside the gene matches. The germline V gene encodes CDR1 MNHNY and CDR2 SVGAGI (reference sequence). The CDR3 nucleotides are TGTGCCAGCAGTCAAGCGGGAGCCTACAATGAGCAGTTCTTC. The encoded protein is CASSQAGAYNEQFF.

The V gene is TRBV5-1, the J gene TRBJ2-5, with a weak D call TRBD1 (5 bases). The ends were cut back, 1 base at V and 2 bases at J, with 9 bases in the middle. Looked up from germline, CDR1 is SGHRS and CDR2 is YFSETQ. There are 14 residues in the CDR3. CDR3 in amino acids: CASSLNQGQETQYF. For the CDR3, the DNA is TGCGCCAGCAGCTTGAACCAGGGTCAAGAGACCCAGTACTTC.

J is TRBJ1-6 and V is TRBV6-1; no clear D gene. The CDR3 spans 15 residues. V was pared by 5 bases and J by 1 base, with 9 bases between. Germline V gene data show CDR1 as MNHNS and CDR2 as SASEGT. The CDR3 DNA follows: TGTGCCAGCAGTCAGACTGGGTCCTATAATTCACCCCTCCACTTT. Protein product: CASSQTGSYNSPLHF.

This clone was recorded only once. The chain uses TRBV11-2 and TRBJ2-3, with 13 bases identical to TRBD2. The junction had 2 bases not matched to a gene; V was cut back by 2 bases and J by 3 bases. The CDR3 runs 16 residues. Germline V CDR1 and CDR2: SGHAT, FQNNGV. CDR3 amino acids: CASSLTLAGGTDTQYF. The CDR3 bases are TGTGCCAGCAGCTTAACACTAGCGGGAGGGACAGATACGCAGTATTTT.

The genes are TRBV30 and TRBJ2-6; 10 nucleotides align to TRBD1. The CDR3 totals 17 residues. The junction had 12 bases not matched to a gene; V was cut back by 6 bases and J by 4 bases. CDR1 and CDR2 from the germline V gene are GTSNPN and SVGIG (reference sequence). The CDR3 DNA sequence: TGTGCCTGCCCACGGCGACAGGGGGCAGCGGGGGCCAACGTCCTGACTTTC. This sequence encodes CACPRRQGAAGANVLTF.

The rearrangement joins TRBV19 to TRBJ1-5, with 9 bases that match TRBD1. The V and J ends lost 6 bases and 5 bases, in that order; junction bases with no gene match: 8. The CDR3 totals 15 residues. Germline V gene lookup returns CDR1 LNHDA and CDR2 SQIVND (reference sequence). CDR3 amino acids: CASRSWGTGHQPQHF. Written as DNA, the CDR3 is TGTGCCAGTAGATCCTGGGGGACAGGGCATCAGCCCCAGCATTTT.

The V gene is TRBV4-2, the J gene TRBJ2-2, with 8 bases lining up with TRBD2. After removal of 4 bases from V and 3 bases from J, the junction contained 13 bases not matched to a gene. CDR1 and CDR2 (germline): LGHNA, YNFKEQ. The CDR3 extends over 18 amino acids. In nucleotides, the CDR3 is TGTGCCAGCAGCCCGTACTTAGCGAGCGGGAGTGACACCGGGGAGCTGTTTTTT. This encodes CASSPYLASGSDTGELFF.

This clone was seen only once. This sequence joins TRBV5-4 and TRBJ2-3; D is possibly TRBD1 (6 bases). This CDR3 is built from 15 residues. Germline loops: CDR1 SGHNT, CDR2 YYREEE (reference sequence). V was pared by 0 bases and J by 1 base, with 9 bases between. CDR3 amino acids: CASSLEGHGTDTQYF. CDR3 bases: TGTGCCAGCAGCTTGGAGGGACACGGCACAGATACGCAGTATTTT.

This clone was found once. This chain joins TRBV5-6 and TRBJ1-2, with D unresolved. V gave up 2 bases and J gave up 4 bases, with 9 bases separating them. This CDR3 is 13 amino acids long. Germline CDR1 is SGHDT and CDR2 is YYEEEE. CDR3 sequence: CASSFDWSYGYTF. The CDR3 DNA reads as TGTGCCAGCAGCTTCGACTGGAGCTATGGCTACACCTTC.

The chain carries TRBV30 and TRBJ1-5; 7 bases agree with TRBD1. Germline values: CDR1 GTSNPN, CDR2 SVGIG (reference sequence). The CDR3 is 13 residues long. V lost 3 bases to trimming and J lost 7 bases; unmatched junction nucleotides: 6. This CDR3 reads CAWRRGQSQPQHF. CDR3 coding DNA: TGTGCCTGGAGAAGGGGACAGAGCCAGCCCCAGCATTTT.

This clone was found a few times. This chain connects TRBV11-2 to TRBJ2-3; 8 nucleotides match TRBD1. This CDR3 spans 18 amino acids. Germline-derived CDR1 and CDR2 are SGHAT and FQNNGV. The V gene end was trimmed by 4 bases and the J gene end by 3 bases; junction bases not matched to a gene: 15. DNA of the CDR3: TGTGCCAGCAGCTCCGGACAGGGAGTAATCAGGGGAACAGATACGCAGTATTTT. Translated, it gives CASSSGQGVIRGTDTQYF.

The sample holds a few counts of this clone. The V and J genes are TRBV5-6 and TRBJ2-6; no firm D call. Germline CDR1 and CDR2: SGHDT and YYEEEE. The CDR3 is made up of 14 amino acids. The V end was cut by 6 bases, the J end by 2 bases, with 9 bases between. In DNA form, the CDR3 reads TGTGCCAGCACTTGGGCAGCTGGGGCCAACGTCCTGACTTTC. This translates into CASTWAAGANVLTF.

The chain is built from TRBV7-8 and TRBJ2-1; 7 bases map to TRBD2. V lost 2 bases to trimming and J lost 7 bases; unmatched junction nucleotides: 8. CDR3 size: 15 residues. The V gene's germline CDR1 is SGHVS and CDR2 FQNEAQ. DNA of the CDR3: TGTGCCAGCAGCTTACTAGCGGTTGGGGGGAATGAGCAGTTCTTC. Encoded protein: CASSLLAVGGNEQFF. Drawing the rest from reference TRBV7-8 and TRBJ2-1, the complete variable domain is GAGVSQSPRYKVAKRGQDVALRCDPISGHVSLFWYQQALGQGPEFLTYFQNEAQLDKSGLPSDRFFAERPEGSVSTLKIQRTQQEDSAVYLCASSLLAVGGNEQFFGPGTRLTVL.

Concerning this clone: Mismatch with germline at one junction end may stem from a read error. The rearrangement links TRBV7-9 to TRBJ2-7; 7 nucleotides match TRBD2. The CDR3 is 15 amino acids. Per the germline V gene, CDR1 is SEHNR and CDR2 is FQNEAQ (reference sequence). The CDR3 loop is CSSSFSSGLGHEQYF. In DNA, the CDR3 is TGTTCCAGCAGCTTCTCTAGCGGATTAGGCCACGAGCAGTACTTC.

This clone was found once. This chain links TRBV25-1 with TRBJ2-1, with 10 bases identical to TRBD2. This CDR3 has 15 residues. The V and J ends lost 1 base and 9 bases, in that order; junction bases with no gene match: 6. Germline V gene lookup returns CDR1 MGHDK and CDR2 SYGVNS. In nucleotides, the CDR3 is TGTGCCAGCAGTGAATCCCTAGCGGGAGTTAGTGAGCAGTTCTTC. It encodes CASSESLAGVSEQFF.

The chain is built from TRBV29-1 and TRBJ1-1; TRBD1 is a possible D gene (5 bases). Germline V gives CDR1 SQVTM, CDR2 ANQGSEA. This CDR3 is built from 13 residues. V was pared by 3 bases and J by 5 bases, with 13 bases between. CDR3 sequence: CSVDGARWTEAFF. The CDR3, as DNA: TGCAGCGTTGATGGGGCGCGGTGGACTGAAGCTTTCTTT.

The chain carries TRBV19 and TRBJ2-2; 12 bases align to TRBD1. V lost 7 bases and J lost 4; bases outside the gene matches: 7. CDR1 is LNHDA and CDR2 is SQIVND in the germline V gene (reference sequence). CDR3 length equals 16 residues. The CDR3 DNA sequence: TGTGCCAGTACCGGGACAGGGGGCGCGGGCACCGGGGAGCTGTTTTTT. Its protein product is CASTGTGGAGTGELFF.